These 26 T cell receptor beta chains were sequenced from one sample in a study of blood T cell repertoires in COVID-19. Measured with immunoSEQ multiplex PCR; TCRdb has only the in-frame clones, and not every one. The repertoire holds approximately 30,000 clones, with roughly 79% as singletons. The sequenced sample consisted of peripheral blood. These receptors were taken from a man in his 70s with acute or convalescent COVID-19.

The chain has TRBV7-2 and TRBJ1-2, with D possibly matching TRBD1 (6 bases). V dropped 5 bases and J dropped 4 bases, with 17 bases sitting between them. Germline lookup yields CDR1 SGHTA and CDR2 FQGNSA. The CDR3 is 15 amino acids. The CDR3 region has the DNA TGTGCCAGCAGCACTGATGCGGGGGGCAGCTATGGCTACACCTTC. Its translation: CASSTDAGGSYGYTF.

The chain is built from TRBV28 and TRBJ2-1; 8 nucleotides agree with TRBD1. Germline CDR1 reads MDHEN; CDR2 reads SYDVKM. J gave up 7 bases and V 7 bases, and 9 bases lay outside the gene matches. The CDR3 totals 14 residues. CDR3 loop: CASNLDRVSNEQFF. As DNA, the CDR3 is TGTGCCAGCAATTTGGACAGGGTATCTAATGAGCAGTTCTTC.

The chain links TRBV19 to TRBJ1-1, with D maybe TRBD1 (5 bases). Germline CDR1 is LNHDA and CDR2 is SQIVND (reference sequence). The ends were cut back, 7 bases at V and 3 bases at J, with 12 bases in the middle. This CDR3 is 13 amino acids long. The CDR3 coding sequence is TGTGCCAGTACGCGGGGCTTGGACACTGAAGCTTTCTTT. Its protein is CASTRGLDTEAFF.

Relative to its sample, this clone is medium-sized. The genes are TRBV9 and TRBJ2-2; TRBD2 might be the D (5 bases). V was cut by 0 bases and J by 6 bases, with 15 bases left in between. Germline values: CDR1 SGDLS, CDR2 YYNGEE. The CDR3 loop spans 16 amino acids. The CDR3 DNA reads TGTGCCAGCAGCGTAGTTAAGTCGGGATGGCCCGGGGAGCTGTTTTTT. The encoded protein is CASSVVKSGWPGELFF.

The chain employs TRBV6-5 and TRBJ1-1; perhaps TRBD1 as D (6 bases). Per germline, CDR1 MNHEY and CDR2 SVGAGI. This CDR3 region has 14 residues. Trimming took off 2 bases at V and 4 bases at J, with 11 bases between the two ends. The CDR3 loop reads CASSYRGQSTEAFF. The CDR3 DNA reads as TGTGCCAGCAGTTACCGAGGACAGTCCACTGAAGCTTTCTTT.

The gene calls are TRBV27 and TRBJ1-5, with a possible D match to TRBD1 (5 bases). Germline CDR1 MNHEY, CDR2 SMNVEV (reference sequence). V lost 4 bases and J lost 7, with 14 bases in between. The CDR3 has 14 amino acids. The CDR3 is CASSYGGARQPQHF. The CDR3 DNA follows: TGTGCCAGCAGTTATGGAGGGGCCCGGCAGCCCCAGCATTTT.

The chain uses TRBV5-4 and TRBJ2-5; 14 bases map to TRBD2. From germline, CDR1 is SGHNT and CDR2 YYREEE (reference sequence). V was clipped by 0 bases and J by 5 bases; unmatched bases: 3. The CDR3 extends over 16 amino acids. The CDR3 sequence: CASSLGLAGGPETQYF. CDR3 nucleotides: TGTGCCAGCAGCTTGGGACTAGCGGGGGGGCCCGAGACCCAGTACTTC.

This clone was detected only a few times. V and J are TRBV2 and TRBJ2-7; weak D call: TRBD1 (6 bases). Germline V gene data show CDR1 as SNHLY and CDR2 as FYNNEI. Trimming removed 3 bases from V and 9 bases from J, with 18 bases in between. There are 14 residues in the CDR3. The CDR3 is CASSDLYRVIGQYF. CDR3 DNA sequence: TGTGCCAGCAGTGATTTGTACAGGGTCATAGGGCAGTACTTC.

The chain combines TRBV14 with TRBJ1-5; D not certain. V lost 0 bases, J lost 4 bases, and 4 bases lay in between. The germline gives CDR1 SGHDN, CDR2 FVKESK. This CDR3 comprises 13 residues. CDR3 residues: CASSQDHNQPQHF. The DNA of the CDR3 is TGTGCCAGCAGCCAAGATCATAATCAGCCCCAGCATTTT.

CDR3 sequence reads: CASSWPGQGNEQYF. CDR3 nucleotides: TGTGCCAGCAGCTGGCCGGGACAGGGGAACGAGCAGTACTTC. J is TRBJ2-7 and V is TRBV7-9, with 10 bases matching TRBD1. CDR3 length equals 14 residues. The V segment lost 4 bases and the J segment 5 bases; nucleotides outside the gene matches: 5. Germline CDR1 is SEHNR and CDR2 is FQNEAQ (reference sequence).

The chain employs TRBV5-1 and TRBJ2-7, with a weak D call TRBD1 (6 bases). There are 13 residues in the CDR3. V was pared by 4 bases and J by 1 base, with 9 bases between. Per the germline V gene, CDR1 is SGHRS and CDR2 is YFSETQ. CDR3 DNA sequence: TGCGCCAGCAGCATAGGACAGTCCTACGAGCAGTACTTC. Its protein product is CASSIGQSYEQYF. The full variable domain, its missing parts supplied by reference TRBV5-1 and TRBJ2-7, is KAGVTQTPRYLIKTRGQQVTLSCSPISGHRSVSWYQQTPGQGLQFLFEYFSETQRNKGNFPGRFSGRQFSNSRSEMNVSTLELGDSALYLCASSIGQSYEQYFGPGTRLTVT.

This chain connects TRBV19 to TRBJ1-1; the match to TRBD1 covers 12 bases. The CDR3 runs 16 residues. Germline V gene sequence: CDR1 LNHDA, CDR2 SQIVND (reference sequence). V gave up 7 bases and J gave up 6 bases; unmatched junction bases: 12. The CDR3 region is CASTWGTGGAGAEAFF. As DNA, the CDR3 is TGTGCCAGTACCTGGGGGACAGGGGGCGCCGGCGCTGAAGCTTTCTTT.

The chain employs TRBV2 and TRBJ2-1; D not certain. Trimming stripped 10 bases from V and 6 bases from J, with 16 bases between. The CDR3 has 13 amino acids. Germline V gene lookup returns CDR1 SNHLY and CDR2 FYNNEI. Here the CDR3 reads CATSLIPRNEQFF. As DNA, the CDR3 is TGTGCCACCTCGTTAATTCCTCGCAATGAGCAGTTCTTC.

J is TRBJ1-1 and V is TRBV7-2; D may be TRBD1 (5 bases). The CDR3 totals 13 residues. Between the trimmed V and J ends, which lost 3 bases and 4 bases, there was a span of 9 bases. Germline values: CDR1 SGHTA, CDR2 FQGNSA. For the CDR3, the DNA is TGTGCCAGCAGCTTCAAGGGGTCCACTGAAGCTTTCTTT. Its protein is CASSFKGSTEAFF.

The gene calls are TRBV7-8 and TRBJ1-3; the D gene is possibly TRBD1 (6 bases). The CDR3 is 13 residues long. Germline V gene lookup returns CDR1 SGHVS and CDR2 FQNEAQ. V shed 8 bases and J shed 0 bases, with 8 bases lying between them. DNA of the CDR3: TGTGCCAGCGGGACACGCTCTGGAAACACCATATATTTT. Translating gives CASGTRSGNTIYF.

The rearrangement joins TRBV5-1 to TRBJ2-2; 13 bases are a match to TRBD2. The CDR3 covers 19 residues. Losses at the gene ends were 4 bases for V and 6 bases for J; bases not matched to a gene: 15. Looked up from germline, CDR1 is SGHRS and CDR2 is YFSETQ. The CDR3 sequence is CASSAATSGGASGSGELFF. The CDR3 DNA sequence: TGCGCCAGCAGCGCCGCTACTAGCGGGGGGGCCTCGGGTTCCGGGGAGCTGTTTTTT.

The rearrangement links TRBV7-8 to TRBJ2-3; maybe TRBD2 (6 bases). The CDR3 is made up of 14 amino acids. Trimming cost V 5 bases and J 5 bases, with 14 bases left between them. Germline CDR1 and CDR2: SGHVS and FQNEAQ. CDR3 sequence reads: CASSRDWGGDTQYF. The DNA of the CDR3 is TGTGCCAGCAGCCGGGACTGGGGTGGAGATACGCAGTATTTT.

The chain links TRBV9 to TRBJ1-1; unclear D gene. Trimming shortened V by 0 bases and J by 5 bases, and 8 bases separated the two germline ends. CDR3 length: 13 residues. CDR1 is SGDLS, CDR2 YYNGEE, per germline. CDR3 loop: CASSVEPGTEAFF. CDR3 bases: TGTGCCAGCAGCGTAGAGCCGGGGACTGAAGCTTTCTTT. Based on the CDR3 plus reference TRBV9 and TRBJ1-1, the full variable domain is DSGVTQTPKHLITATGQRVTLRCSPRSGDLSVYWYQQSLDQGLQFLIQYYNGEERAKGNILERFSAQQFPDLHSELNLSSLELGDSALYFCASSVEPGTEAFFGQGTRLTVV.

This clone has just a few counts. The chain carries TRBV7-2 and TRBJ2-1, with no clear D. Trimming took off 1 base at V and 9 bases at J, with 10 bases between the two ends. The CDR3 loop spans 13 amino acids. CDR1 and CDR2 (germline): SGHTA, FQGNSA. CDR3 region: CASSLVRTSEQFF. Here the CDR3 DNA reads TGTGCCAGCAGCTTAGTCCGAACCAGTGAGCAGTTCTTC.

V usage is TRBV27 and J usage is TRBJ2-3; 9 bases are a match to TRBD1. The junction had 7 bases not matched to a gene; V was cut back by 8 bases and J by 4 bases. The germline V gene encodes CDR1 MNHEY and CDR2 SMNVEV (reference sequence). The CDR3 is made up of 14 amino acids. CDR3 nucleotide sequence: TGTGCCAGCGGGGACAGGGTGGGCCCAGATACGCAGTATTTT. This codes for CASGDRVGPDTQYF.

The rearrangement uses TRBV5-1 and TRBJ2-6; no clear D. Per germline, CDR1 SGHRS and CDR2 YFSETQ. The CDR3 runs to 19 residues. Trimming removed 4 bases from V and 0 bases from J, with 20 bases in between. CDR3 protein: CASSPGPSVSLSGANVLTF. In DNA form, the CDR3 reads TGCGCCAGCAGCCCGGGTCCCTCGGTCAGTCTCTCTGGGGCCAACGTCCTGACTTTC.

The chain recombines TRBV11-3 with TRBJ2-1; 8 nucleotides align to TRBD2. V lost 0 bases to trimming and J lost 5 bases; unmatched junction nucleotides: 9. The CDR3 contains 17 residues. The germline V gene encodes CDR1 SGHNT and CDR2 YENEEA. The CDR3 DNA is TGTGCCAGCAGCTTAGAAGGGGGGCTAGCGGGCCACAATGAGCAGTTCTTC. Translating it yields CASSLEGGLAGHNEQFF.

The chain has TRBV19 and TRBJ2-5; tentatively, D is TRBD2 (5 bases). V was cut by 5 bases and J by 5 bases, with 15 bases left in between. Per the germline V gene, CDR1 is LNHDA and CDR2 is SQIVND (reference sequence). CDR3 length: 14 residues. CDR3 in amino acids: CASSLRASGETQYF. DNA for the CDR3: TGTGCCAGTAGTTTAAGGGCGTCGGGGGAGACCCAGTACTTC.

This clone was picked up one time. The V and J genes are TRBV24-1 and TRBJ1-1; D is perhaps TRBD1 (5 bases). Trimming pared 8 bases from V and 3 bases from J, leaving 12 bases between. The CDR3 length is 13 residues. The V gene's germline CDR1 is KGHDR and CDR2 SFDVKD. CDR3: CATTASGHTEAFF. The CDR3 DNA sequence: TGTGCCACCACTGCTTCAGGGCACACTGAAGCTTTCTTT.

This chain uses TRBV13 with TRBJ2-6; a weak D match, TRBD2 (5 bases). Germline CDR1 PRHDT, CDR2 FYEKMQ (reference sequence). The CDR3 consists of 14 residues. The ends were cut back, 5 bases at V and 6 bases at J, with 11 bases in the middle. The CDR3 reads CASSPRGPANVLTF. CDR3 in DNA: TGTGCCAGCAGCCCACGGGGTCCGGCCAACGTCCTGACTTTC.

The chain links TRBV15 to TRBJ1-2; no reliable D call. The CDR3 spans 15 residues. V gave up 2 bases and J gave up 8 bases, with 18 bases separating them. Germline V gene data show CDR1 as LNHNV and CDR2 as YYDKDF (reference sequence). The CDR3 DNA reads TGTGCCACCAGCAGACGCTTAGACTCTCCCGGGGGCTACACCTTC. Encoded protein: CATSRRLDSPGGYTF.